What follows describes a single T cell receptor (beta chain). Its antigen is undetermined. One junction end disagrees with the germline gene, perhaps due to a read error. This sample is drawn from a study of CD8+CD57+ T cells in acquired aplastic anemia. Study background: The study obtained an average of approximately 2.9 ug of DNA from sorted CD4+ and CD8+ cells. Study results and caveats: Researchers reported that CD8+ Simpson's diversity was not significantly different in patients versus controls. Overlap between patients and controls comprised 25 to 30 CD8+ CDR3 sequences.

Germline CDR1 ENHRY, CDR2 SYGVKD. CDR3 size: 15 residues. CDR3 and TCR beta VDJ profiling relied on genomic DNA as the template. TCRdb itself ran the reads through MiXCR, one entry per CDR3 protein. The repertoire holds 150,000 to 200,000 distinct CDR3 sequences, with around three fifths as singletons. Sequenced sample: sorted CD4+, CD8+, or CD8+CD57+ T cells (not recorded which) from PBMCs. This clonotype originated in a human donor with severe aplastic anemia or a healthy control (not recorded which). The rearrangement links TRBV10-3 to TRBJ1-1, with D perhaps TRBD1 (5 bases). The CDR3 protein is CASSYSSDGKGTAFF. DNA for the CDR3: TGTGCCAGCAGTTACTCGAGCGACGGAAAAGGGACAGCTTTCTTT.